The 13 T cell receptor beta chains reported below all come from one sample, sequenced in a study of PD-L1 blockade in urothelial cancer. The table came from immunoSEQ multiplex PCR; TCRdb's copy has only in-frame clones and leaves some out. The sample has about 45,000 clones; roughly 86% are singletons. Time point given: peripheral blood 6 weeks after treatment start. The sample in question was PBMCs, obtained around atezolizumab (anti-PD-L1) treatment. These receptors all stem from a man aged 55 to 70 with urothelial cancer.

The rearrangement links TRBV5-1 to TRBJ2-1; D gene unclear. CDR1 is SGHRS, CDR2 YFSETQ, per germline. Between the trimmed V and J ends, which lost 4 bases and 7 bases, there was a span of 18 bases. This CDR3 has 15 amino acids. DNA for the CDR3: TGCGCCAGCAGCACCCAGGCCAATACTCGAAATGAGCAGTTCTTC. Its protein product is CASSTQANTRNEQFF.

CDR3 region: CASSLSTGLETEAFF. CDR3 DNA: TGTGCCAGCAGTTTATCGACAGGGTTGGAAACTGAAGCTTTCTTT. This chain connects TRBV27 to TRBJ1-1, with TRBD1 matching 7 bases. The CDR3 consists of 15 residues. With V trimmed by 0 bases and J by 5 bases, 6 bases remained unmatched. Looked up from germline, CDR1 is MNHEY and CDR2 is SMNVEV (reference sequence).

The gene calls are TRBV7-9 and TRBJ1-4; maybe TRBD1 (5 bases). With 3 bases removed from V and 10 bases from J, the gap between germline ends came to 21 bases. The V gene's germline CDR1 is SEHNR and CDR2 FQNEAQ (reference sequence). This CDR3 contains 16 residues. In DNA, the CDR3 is TGTGCCAGCAGCTTTGGGGGAGGGACTGGGTCCTCAAAACTGTTTTTT. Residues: CASSFGGGTGSSKLFF.

The DNA of the CDR3 is TGTGCCAGCAGCTTAGAAGCTATTTACAATGAGCAGTTCTTC. This translates into CASSLEAIYNEQFF. This chain links TRBV7-2 with TRBJ2-1; D uncertain. Germline CDR1 is SGHTA and CDR2 is FQGNSA. V was shortened by 1 base and J by 4 bases, with 8 bases between the two germline ends. CDR3 length: 14 amino acids.

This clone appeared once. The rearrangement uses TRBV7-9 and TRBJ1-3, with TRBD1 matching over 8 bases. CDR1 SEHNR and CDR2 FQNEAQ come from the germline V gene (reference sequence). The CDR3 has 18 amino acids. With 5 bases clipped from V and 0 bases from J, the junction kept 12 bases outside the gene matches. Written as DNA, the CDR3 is TGTGCCAGCAGCGTCGGACAGGGAACTCTCCCCTCTGGAAACACCATATATTTT. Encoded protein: CASSVGQGTLPSGNTIYF.

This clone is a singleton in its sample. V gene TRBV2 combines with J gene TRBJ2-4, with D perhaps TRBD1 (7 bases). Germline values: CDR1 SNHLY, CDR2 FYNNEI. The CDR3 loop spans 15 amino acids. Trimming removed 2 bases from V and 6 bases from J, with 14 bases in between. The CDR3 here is CASSEKAGGINIQYF. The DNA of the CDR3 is TGTGCCAGCAGTGAAAAGGCAGGGGGGATAAACATTCAGTACTTC.

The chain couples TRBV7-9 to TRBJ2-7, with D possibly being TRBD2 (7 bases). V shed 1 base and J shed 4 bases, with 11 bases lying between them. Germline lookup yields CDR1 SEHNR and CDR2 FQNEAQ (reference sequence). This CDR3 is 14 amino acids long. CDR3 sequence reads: CASSLEGGAYEQYF. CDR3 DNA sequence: TGTGCCAGCAGCTTAGAAGGGGGGGCATACGAGCAGTACTTC.

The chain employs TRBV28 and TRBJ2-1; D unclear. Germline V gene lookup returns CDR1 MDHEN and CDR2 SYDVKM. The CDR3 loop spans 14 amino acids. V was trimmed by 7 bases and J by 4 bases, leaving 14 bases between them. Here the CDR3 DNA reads TGTGCCAGCATCCAGGCAGGTCCTTACAATGAGCAGTTCTTC. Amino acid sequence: CASIQAGPYNEQFF.

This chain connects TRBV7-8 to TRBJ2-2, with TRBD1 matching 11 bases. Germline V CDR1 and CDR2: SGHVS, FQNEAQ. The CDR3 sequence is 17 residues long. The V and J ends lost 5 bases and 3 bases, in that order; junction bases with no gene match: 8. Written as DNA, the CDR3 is TGTGCCAGCAGCGTGGACAGGGGGCTTAGGGACACCGGGGAGCTGTTTTTT. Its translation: CASSVDRGLRDTGELFF.

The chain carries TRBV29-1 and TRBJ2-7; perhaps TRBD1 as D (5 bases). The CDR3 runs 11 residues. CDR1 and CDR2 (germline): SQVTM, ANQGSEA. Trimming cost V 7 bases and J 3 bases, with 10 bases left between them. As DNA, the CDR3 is TGCAGCGCAGGACACAGCTACGAGCAGTACTTC. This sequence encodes CSAGHSYEQYF.

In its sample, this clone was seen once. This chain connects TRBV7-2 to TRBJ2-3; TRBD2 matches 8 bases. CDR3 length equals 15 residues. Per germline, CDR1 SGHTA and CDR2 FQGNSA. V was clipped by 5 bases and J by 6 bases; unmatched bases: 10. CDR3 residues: CASSRGGGGLDTQYF. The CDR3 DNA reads TGTGCCAGCAGCCGGGGGGGCGGGGGCCTCGATACGCAGTATTTT.

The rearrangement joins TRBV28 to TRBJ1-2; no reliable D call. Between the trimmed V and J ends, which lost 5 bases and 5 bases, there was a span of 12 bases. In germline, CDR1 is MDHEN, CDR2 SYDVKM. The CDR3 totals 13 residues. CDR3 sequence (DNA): TGTGCCAGCAGTCCCGCCTCCAGTTATGGCTACACCTTC. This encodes CASSPASSYGYTF.

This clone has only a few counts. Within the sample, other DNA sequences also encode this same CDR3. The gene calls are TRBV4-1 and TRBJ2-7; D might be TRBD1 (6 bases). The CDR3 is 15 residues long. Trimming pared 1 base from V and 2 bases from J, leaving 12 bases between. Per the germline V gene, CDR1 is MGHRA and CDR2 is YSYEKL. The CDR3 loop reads CASSQGQGGTYEQYF. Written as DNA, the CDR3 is TGCGCCAGCAGCCAAGGTCAAGGGGGTACCTACGAGCAGTACTTC.